A single sample gave rise to the 18 T cell receptor beta chains below, sequenced in a study of vaccination and CD4 T cells after COVID-19 (dated by TCRdb to between 2021 and 2023). Library generation was performed with PCR. The sequencer was an Illumina iSeq 100. DNA from cultured CD4+ T cells was subjected to TCR sequencing with the Oncomine TCR Beta short-read assay at the Johns Hopkins FTIC core. The public reads were run again by TCRdb, first through fastp at Q25 and then through MiXCR, and only productive beta chains were kept. CDR3 protein duplicates are merged, each entry listing the most common genes and DNA. The sample yields roughly 19,000 distinct CDR3 sequences; approximately 61% were counted once. The ten largest make up 3.7% of the sample. Reading the label with the study, this specimen's treatment or condition is: approximately 11-day PBMC culture with coronavirus spike peptide pools or control peptides (ViraFEST assay).

These receptors have no identified antigens. Sequencing used CD4+ T cells from blood, cultured in vitro. These receptors came from a human donor who had recovered from COVID-19.

CDR3 sequence (DNA): TGTGCCAGCAGCCGGGGAACCTACGAGCAGTACTTC. Translated, it gives CASSRGTYEQYF. This chain connects TRBV7-9 to TRBJ2-7, with D perhaps TRBD2 (5 bases). Germline V gene lookup returns CDR1 SEHNR and CDR2 FQNEAQ (reference sequence). The CDR3 is made up of 12 amino acids. Trimming cost V 5 bases and J 2 bases, with 7 bases left between them. Supplemented by reference TRBV7-9 and TRBJ2-7, the full variable domain reads DTGVSQNPRHKITKRGQNVTFRCDPISEHNRLYWYRQTLGQGPEFLTYFQNEAQLEKSRLLSDRFSAERPKGSFSTLEIQRTEQGDSAMYLCASSRGTYEQYFGPGTRLTVT.

V usage is TRBV19 and J usage is TRBJ1-2; D is uncertain. The length of the CDR3 is 12 residues. Germline values: CDR1 LNHDA, CDR2 SQIVND (reference sequence). V lost 4 bases and J 5 bases, leaving 8 bases between the germline ends. The CDR3 sequence is CASSRDVYGYTF. The CDR3 DNA follows: TGTGCCAGTAGTAGAGACGTGTATGGCTACACCTTC.

The chain is built from TRBV19 and TRBJ1-5; D unclear. From germline, CDR1 is LNHDA and CDR2 SQIVND (reference sequence). V lost 6 bases to trimming and J lost 6 bases, with 12 bases between them. This CDR3 is 13 amino acids long. The CDR3 nucleotides read TGTGCCAGTAGATCGACGGTATCTCAGCCCCAGCATTTT. Amino acid sequence: CASRSTVSQPQHF.

The chain links TRBV5-8 to TRBJ2-5; no reliable D call. CDR3 size: 14 residues. V gave up 3 bases and J gave up 0 bases, with 9 bases separating them. CDR1 and CDR2 from the germline V gene are SGHTS and YDEGEE. DNA of the CDR3: TGTGCCAGCAGCTCGACACTTTACCAAGAGACCCAGTACTTC. It encodes CASSSTLYQETQYF.

V is TRBV18 and J is TRBJ1-2; D gene uncertain. This CDR3 has 15 amino acids. The germline gives CDR1 KGHSH, CDR2 LQKENI. Trimming stripped 5 bases from V and 0 bases from J, with 13 bases between. In DNA form, the CDR3 reads TGTGCCAGCTCAGAGCGGGATGGGACTAACTATGGCTACACCTTC. It encodes CASSERDGTNYGYTF.

This clonotype was detected a few times. The V gene is TRBV27, the J gene TRBJ1-5; D not certain. In germline, CDR1 is MNHEY, CDR2 SMNVEV (reference sequence). CDR3 size: 16 residues. Trimming stripped 2 bases from V and 1 base from J, with 12 bases between. The CDR3 reads CASSLIGPDSNQPQHF. CDR3 bases: TGTGCCAGCAGTTTAATTGGCCCGGACAGCAATCAGCCCCAGCATTTT.

The chain employs TRBV6-1 and TRBJ1-5, with D possibly matching TRBD1 (5 bases). This CDR3 is built from 17 residues. V lost 6 bases, J lost 5 bases, and 23 bases lay in between. Germline assignment: CDR1 MNHNS and CDR2 SASEGT. The DNA of the CDR3 is TGTGCCAGCAGATCACCGGGACTTTTCCCATCCGATCAGCCCCAGCATTTT. Translation gives CASRSPGLFPSDQPQHF.

This clonotype was seen only a few times. CDR3 amino acids: CASSPSGGGRGELFF. Written as DNA, the CDR3 is TGTGCCAGCAGCCCCTCTGGGGGGGGGCGCGGGGAGCTGTTTTTT. The chain links TRBV4-2 to TRBJ2-2, with D tentatively TRBD2 (7 bases). This CDR3 is 15 amino acids long. V dropped 4 bases and J dropped 7 bases, with 16 bases sitting between them. Germline V gene lookup returns CDR1 LGHNA and CDR2 YNFKEQ.

Only one count was recorded for this clonotype. This chain joins TRBV7-3 and TRBJ1-1; D uncertain. From germline, CDR1 is SGHTA and CDR2 FQGTGA. This CDR3 region has 13 residues. Trimming stripped 4 bases from V and 3 bases from J, with 9 bases between. The CDR3 DNA is TGTGCCAGCAGCTACACAAGGGACACTGAAGCTTTCTTT. This encodes CASSYTRDTEAFF.

V gene TRBV20-1 combines with J gene TRBJ2-2; D is unclear. Germline V lookup: CDR1 DFQATT, CDR2 SNEGSKA (reference sequence). V was shortened by 6 bases and J by 7 bases, with 9 bases between the two germline ends. The CDR3 covers 11 residues. CDR3 sequence (DNA): TGCAGTGCCCCGGCCGTCGGGGAGCTGTTTTTT. Protein product: CSAPAVGELFF.

The J gene is TRBJ2-7, the V gene TRBV20-1; no clear D gene. CDR3 length: 14 residues. Trimming cost V 3 bases and J 0 bases, with 12 bases left between them. CDR1 DFQATT and CDR2 SNEGSKA come from the germline V gene (reference sequence). The CDR3 nucleotides are TGCAGTGCTAGTTTCAGCAGGAGCTCCTACGAGCAGTACTTC. Protein sequence: CSASFSRSSYEQYF.

This clonotype appeared a few times. The chain joins TRBV28 to TRBJ2-7; the D gene is possibly TRBD2 (6 bases). The CDR3 is 11 amino acids. Germline lookup yields CDR1 MDHEN and CDR2 SYDVKM. CDR3 amino acids: CVSSGLNEQYF. CDR3 DNA sequence: TGTGTGAGTAGCGGATTAAACGAGCAGTACTTC.

The chain recombines TRBV11-3 with TRBJ2-2; the D is unclear. CDR3 length equals 14 residues. Germline V gives CDR1 SGHNT, CDR2 YENEEA. V lost 3 bases and J lost 0, with 5 bases in between. This CDR3 reads CASSFRTNTGELFF. The CDR3 nucleotides read TGTGCCAGCAGCTTCCGGACGAACACCGGGGAGCTGTTTTTT.

This clonotype was seen a few times. The chain employs TRBV7-9 and TRBJ1-1; possibly TRBD1 for D (5 bases). CDR3 length equals 14 residues. V was trimmed by 5 bases and J by 10 bases, leaving 20 bases between them. In germline, CDR1 is SEHNR, CDR2 FQNEAQ (reference sequence). The CDR3 bases are TGTGCCAGCAGCCCTAGCTCAGGGTCGGGTGGAGCTTTCTTT. Its protein product is CASSPSSGSGGAFF.

The sample holds a few counts of this clonotype. The gene calls are TRBV20-1 and TRBJ2-7; weak D call: TRBD2 (5 bases). The germline V and J ends were trimmed by 3 bases and 5 bases, with 14 bases remaining between them. Per the germline V gene, CDR1 is DFQATT and CDR2 is SNEGSKA (reference sequence). The CDR3 totals 13 residues. CDR3 protein: CSASQRPLDEQYF. CDR3 DNA sequence: TGCAGTGCTAGTCAGCGGCCCCTAGACGAGCAGTACTTC.

The rearrangement joins TRBV19 to TRBJ2-7, with D tentatively TRBD1 or TRBD2 (5 bases each). Deletions cut 6 bases from V and 3 bases from J, with 15 bases between. From germline, CDR1 is LNHDA and CDR2 SQIVND (reference sequence). The CDR3 is 14 residues long. CDR3 amino acids: CASSPRDGRYEQYF. CDR3 sequence (DNA): TGTGCCAGTAGCCCCCGGGACGGCCGCTACGAGCAGTACTTC.

The J gene is TRBJ2-2, the V gene TRBV7-3; perhaps TRBD2 as D (6 bases). The CDR3 spans 16 residues. Trimming cost V 1 base and J 5 bases, with 14 bases left between them. CDR1 is SGHTA and CDR2 is FQGTGA in the germline V gene. As DNA, the CDR3 is TGTGCCAGCAGCTTAAGCGCGACTAGAGGAACCGGGGAGCTGTTTTTT. It translates to CASSLSATRGTGELFF.

The chain joins TRBV24-1 to TRBJ2-3; tentatively, D is TRBD1 (5 bases). The CDR3 runs 15 residues. Per germline, CDR1 KGHDR and CDR2 SFDVKD. Trimming pared 3 bases from V and 2 bases from J, leaving 11 bases between. CDR3 coding DNA: TGTGCCACCAGTGATACAACAGGCTTCACAGATACGCAGTATTTT. As protein: CATSDTTGFTDTQYF.